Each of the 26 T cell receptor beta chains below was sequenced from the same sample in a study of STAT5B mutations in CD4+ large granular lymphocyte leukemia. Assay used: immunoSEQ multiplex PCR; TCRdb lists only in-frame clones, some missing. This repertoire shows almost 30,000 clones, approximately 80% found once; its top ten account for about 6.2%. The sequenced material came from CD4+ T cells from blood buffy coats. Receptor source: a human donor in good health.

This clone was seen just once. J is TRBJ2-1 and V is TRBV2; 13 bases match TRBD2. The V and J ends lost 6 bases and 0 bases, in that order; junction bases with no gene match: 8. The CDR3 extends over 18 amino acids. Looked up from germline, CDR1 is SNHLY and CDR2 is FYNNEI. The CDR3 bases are TGTGCCAGCAGAACCGGGACTAGCGGGGCGTACTCCTACAATGAGCAGTTCTTC. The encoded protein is CASRTGTSGAYSYNEQFF.

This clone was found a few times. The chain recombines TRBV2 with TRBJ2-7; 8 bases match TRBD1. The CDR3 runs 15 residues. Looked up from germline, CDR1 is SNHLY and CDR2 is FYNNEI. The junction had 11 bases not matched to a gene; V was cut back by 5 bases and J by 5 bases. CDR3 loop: CASSPEGQVNNEQYV. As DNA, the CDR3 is TGTGCCAGCAGTCCCGAGGGACAGGTTAATAACGAGCAGTACGTC.

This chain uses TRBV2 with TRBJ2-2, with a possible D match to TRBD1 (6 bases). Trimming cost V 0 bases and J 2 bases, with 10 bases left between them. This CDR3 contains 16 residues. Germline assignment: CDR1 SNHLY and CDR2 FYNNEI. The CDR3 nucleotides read TGTGCCAGCAGTGAAGCCGTCAGGGGAAACACCGGGGAGCTGTTTTTT. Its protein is CASSEAVRGNTGELFF.

The CDR3 DNA is TGTGCCAGCAGCTTACGTAGCGGGGTTTCTACCGGGGAGCTGTTTTTT. The encoded protein is CASSLRSGVSTGELFF. The V and J genes are TRBV7-9 and TRBJ2-2, with TRBD2 matching 8 bases. Losses at the gene ends were 2 bases for V and 5 bases for J; bases not matched to a gene: 7. The CDR3 totals 16 residues. The V gene's germline CDR1 is SEHNR and CDR2 FQNEAQ (reference sequence).

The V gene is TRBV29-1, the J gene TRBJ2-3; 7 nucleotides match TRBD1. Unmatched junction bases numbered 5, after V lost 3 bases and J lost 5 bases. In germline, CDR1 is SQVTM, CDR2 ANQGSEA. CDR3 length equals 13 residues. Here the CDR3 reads CSVEWAGGDTQYF. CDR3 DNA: TGCAGCGTTGAGTGGGCAGGGGGAGATACGCAGTATTTT.

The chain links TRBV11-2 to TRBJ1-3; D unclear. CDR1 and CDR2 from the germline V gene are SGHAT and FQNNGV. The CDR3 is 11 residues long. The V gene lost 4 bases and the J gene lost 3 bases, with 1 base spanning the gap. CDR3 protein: CASSYGNTIYF. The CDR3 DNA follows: TGTGCCAGCAGCTATGGAAACACCATATATTTT.

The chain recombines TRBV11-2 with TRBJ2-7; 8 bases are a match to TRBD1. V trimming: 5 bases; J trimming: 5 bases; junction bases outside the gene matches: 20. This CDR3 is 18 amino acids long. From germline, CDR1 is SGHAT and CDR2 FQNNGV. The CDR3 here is CASSLKSDREIKYDEQYF. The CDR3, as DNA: TGTGCCAGCAGCCTAAAATCGGACAGGGAAATCAAGTACGACGAGCAGTACTTC.

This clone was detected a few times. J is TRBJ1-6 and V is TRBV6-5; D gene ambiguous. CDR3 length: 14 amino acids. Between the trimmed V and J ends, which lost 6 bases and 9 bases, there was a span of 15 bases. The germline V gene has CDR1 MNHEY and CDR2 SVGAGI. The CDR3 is CASRTLAQSSPLHF. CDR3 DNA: TGTGCCAGCAGGACTCTTGCCCAGAGTTCACCCCTCCACTTT.

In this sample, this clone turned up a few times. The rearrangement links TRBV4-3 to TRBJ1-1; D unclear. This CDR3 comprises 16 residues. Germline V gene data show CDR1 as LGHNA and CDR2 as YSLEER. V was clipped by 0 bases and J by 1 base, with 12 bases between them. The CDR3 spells CASSQDLRVGNTEAFF. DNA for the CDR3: TGCGCCAGCAGCCAAGATTTGAGGGTGGGGAACACTGAAGCTTTCTTT.

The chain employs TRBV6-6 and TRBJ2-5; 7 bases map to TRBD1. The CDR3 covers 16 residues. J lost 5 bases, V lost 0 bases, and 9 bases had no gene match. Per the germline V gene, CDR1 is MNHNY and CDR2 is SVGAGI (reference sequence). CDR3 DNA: TGTGCCAGCAGTTACTCGAGGGACAGCCACAGGGAGACCCAGTACTTC. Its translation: CASSYSRDSHRETQYF.

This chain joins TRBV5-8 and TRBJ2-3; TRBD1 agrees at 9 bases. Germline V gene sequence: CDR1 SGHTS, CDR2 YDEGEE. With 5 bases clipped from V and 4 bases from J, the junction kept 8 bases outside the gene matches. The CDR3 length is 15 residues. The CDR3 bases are TGTGCCAGCAGACGCCGGACAGGGGCGTCAGATACGCAGTATTTT. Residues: CASRRRTGASDTQYF.

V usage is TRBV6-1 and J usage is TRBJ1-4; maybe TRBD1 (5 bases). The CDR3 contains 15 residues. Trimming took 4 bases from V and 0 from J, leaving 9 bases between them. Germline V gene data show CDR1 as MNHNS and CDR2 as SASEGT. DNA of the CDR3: TGTGCCAGCAGTGCCCACAGGTCAACTAATGAAAAACTGTTTTTT. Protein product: CASSAHRSTNEKLFF.

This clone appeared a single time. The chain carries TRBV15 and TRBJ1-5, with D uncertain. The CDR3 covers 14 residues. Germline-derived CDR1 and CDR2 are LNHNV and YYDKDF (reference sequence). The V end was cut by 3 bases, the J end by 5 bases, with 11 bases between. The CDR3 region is CATSSLSDYQPQHF. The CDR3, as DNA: TGTGCCACCAGCAGTTTGTCCGACTATCAGCCCCAGCATTTT. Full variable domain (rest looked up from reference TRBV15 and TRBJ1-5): DAMVIQNPRYQVTQFGKPVTLSCSQTLNHNVMYWYQQKSSQAPKLLFHYYDKDFNNEADTPDNFQSRRPNTSFCFLDIRSPGLGDTAMYLCATSSLSDYQPQHFGDGTRLSIL.

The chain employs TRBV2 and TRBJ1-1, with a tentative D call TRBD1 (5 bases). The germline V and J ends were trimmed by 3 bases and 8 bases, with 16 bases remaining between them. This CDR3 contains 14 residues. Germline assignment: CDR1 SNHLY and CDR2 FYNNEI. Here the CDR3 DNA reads TGTGCCAGCAGTGATAGGGGCCATGGTAGCGAAGCTTTCTTT. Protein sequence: CASSDRGHGSEAFF.

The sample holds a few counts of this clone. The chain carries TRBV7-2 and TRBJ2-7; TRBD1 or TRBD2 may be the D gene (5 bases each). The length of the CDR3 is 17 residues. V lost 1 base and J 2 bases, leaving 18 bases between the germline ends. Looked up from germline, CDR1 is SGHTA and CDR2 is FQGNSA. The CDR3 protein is CASSLGVGNLGAYEQYF. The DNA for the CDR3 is TGTGCCAGCAGCTTAGGCGTGGGAAACCTGGGGGCCTACGAGCAGTACTTC.

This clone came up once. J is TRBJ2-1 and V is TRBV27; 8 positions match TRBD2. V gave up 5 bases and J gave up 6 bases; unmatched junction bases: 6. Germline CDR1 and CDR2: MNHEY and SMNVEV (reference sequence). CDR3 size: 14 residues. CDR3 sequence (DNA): TGTGCCAGCAGTCCCGGGACTAGACTCAATGAGCAGTTCTTC. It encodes CASSPGTRLNEQFF.

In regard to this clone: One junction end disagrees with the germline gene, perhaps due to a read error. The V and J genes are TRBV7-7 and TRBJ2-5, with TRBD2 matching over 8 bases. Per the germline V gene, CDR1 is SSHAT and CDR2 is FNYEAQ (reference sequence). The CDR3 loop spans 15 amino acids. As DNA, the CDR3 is TGTGCTAGCAGCTCCGGGATAGCGGGGAGGGAGACCCAGTACTTC. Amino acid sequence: CASSSGIAGRETQYF.

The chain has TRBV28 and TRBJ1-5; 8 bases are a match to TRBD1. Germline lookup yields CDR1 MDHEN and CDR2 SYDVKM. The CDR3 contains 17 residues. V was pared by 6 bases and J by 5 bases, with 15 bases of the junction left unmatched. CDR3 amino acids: CASSFDIRDRSYQPQHF. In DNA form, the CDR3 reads TGTGCCAGCAGCTTTGATATCCGGGACAGGAGTTATCAGCCCCAGCATTTT.

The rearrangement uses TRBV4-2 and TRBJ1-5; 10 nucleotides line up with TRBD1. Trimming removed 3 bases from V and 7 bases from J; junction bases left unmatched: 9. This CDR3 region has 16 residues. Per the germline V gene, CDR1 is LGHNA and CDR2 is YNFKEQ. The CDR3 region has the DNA TGTGCCAGCAGCCAGAAGACAGGGGGCCTAGGCCAGCCCCAGCATTTT. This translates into CASSQKTGGLGQPQHF.

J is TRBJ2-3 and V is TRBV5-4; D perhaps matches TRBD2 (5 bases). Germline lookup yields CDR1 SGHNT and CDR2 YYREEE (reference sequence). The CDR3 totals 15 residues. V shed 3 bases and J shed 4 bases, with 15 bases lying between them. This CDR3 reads CASSSVQLGPDTQYF. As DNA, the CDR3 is TGTGCCAGCAGCTCGGTTCAACTAGGGCCAGATACGCAGTATTTT.

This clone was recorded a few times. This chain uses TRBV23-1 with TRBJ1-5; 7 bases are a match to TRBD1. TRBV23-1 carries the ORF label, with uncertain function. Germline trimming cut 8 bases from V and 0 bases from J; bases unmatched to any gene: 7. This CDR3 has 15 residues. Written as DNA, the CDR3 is TGCGCCAGCTCTCAACAGGGGTATAGCAATCAGCCCCAGCATTTT. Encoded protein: CASSQQGYSNQPQHF.

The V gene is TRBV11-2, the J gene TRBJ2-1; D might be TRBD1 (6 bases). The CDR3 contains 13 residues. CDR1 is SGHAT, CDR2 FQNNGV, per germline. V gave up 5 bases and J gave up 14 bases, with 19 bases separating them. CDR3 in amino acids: CASSDRDQGLEFF. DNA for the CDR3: TGTGCCAGCAGCGACCGGGACCAGGGGCTCGAGTTCTTC.

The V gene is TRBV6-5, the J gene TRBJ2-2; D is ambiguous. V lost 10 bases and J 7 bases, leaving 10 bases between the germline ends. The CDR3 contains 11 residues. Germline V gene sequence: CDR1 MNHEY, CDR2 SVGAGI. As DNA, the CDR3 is TGTGCCAACAGCCGTGGCGGGGAGCTGTTTTTT. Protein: CANSRGGELFF.

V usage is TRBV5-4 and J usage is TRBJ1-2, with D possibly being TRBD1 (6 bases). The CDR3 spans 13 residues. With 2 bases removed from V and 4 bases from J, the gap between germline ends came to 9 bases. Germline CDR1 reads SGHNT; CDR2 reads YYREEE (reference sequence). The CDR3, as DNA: TGTGCCAGCAGCTTACAGGGAATCTATGGCTACACCTTC. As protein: CASSLQGIYGYTF. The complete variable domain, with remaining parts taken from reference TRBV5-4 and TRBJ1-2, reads ETGVTQSPTHLIKTRGQQVTLRCSSQSGHNTVSWYQQALGQGPQFIFQYYREEENGRGNFPPRFSGLQFPNYSSELNVNALELDDSALYLCASSLQGIYGYTFGSGTRLTVV.

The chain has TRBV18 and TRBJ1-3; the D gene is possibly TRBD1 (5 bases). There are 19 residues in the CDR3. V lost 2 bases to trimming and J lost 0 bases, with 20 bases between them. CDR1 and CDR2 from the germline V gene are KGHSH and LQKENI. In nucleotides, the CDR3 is TGTGCCAGCTCACCATTGGCAGGGCAGAGGGACCACTCTGGAAACACCATATATTTT. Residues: CASSPLAGQRDHSGNTIYF.

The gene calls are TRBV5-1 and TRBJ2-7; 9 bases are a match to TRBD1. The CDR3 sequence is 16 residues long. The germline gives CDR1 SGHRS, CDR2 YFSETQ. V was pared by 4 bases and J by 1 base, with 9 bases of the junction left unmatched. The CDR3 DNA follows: TGCGCCAGCAGCGTATCCGGGACAGGGAATTCCTACGAGCAGTACTTC. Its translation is CASSVSGTGNSYEQYF.